This T cell receptor (beta chain) was recovered during a study of T cell responses to AZD1222 COVID-19 vaccine. Profiled with immunoSEQ multiplex PCR; TCRdb holds only in-frame clones, not every one. The data show 80,000 to 95,000 clones, roughly 91% seen once. Remarks on this clone: Antigen unknown.

Study-level results: Recipients of AZD1222 seropositive at baseline numbered only five or six. A rise in Spike-specific TCR breadth and depth followed two AZD1222 doses.

The CDR3 runs 15 residues. V shed 4 bases and J shed 3 bases, with 14 bases lying between them. CDR1 is SGHDT and CDR2 is YYEEEE in the germline V gene. The clonotype was recovered from an adult in good health. The V gene is TRBV5-6, the J gene TRBJ1-3; D perhaps matches TRBD1 (5 bases). Sequencing was performed on peripheral blood, taken on day 0 of MenACWY control vaccination. The CDR3 DNA follows: TGTGCCAGCAGCCCTTTCGGGGCAGGTGGAAACACCATATATTTT. This encodes CASSPFGAGGNTIYF. Filled out from reference TRBV5-6 and TRBJ1-3, the complete variable domain reads DAGVTQSPTHLIKTRGQQVTLRCSPKSGHDTVSWYQQALGQGPQFIFQYYEEEERQRGNFPDRFSGHQFPNYSSELNVNALLLGDSALYLCASSPFGAGGNTIYFGEGSWLTVV.